A selection of T cell receptor beta chains follows, all from one sample in a study of human T cells and chemical hapten exposure. TCRdb itself ran the RACE reads through MiXCR, one entry per CDR3 protein. This table holds about 380,000 distinct CDR3 sequences, 4.8% found once. Sequences were derived from whole blood, sampled in connection with sensitization to the hapten diphenylcyclopropenone (DPC). The receptors originated from a woman aged 45-65 years with alopecia areata. Some clones in this sample may be carry-over from other donors' samples. The CDR3 runs from the conserved cysteine through the conserved F or W. D genes are given only for firm matches. Rows may omit the clone size; those that give it use once, few, many or a size class.

CASSADSPPYGYTF TGTGCCAGCAGCGCGGACTCCCCTCCCTATGGCTACACCTTC TRBV7-2 NA NA 14 TRBJ1-2
CASSFSGGCFEKLFF TGTGCCAGCAGTTTCAGCGGGGGGTGTTTTGAAAAACTGTTTTTT TRBV12-3/TRBV12-4 NA NA 15 TRBJ1-4
CASSLRLAGTDTQYF TGCGCCAGCAGCTTGAGGCTAGCGGGCACAGATACGCAGTATTTT TRBV5-1 TRBD2 many 15 TRBJ2-3
CASTLHGSYGYTF TGTGCCAGCACCCTCCATGGGTCCTATGGCTACACCTTC TRBV12-3/TRBV12-4 NA few 13 TRBJ1-2
CSARLAGGRYEQYF TGCAGTGCTAGATTAGCGGGTGGCAGGTACGAGCAGTACTTC TRBV20-1 TRBD2 many 14 TRBJ2-7
CASSFAGYSNQPQHF TGTGCCAGCAGCTTTGCGGGTTATAGCAATCAGCCCCAGCATTTT TRBV7-9 NA many 15 TRBJ1-5
CSALQGLAGAQETQYF TGCAGTGCCCTACAAGGGCTAGCGGGGGCCCAAGAGACCCAGTACTTC TRBV20-1 TRBD2 few 16 TRBJ2-5
CASSLAEGARQGTQYF TGTGCCAGCAGCTTGGCCGAAGGTGCCCGACAAGGGACCCAGTACTTC TRBV5-4 NA many 16 TRBJ2-5
CASSLRGGDNQPQHF TGTGCCAGCAGCCTCCGCGGCGGTGACAATCAGCCCCAGCATTTT TRBV9 NA many 15 TRBJ1-5
CASSLEGAF TGTGCCAGCAGCTTAGAGGGTGCCTTC TRBV7-9 NA few 9 TRBJ1-2
CASSQRTENSPLHF TGTGCCAGCAGCCAGCGGACAGAAAATTCACCCCTCCACTTT TRBV3-1 NA many 14 TRBJ1-6
CSVWRGPEAFF TGCAGCGTGTGGAGGGGGCCTGAAGCTTTCTTT TRBV29-1 TRBD1 many 11 TRBJ1-1
CSARRTAIEQYF TGCAGTGCTAGACGGACAGCGATCGAGCAGTACTTC TRBV20-1 NA many 12 TRBJ2-7
CASSQDSAGIAYNEQFF TGCGCCAGCAGCCAAGATAGTGCAGGGATCGCCTACAATGAGCAGTTCTTC TRBV4-1 NA few 17 TRBJ2-1
CSATPTGVGADTQYF TGCAGTGCGACCCCGACAGGGGTTGGGGCAGATACGCAGTATTTT TRBV20-1 TRBD1 few 15 TRBJ2-3
CASSQGGSGTEAFF TGTGCCAGCAGCCAAGGGGGGTCGGGCACTGAAGCTTTCTTT TRBV4-2 NA many 14 TRBJ1-1
CASSPVRREETQYF TGTGCCAGCAGCCCCGTGCGCAGGGAAGAGACCCAGTACTTC TRBV28 NA NA 14 TRBJ2-5
CASSLAAGAINEQFF TGTGCCAGCAGCTTAGCAGCGGGGGCGATAAATGAGCAGTTCTTC TRBV7-6 TRBD2 NA 15 TRBJ2-1
CASRDDPYNEQFF TGTGCCAGCAGGGACGACCCCTACAATGAGCAGTTCTTC TRBV12-3/TRBV12-4 NA many 13 TRBJ2-1
CSASEAGLQPQHF TGCAGTGCTAGTGAGGCAGGCTTGCAGCCCCAGCATTTT TRBV20-1 NA many 13 TRBJ1-5
CASSEVDRVNSPLHF TGTGCCAGCAGTGAGGTAGACAGGGTTAATTCACCCCTCCACTTT TRBV2 TRBD1 many 15 TRBJ1-6
CASSSGPGIHTEAFF TGTGCCAGCAGCTCAGGACCGGGAATACACACTGAAGCTTTCTTT TRBV11-2 NA many 15 TRBJ1-1
CASSFLRFEAFF TGTGCCAGCAGTTTTTTGAGGTTCGAAGCTTTCTTT TRBV12-3/TRBV12-4 NA NA 12 TRBJ1-1
CSARKGQGANTEAFF TGCAGTGCTAGAAAGGGACAGGGGGCGAACACTGAAGCTTTCTTT TRBV20-1 TRBD1 many 15 TRBJ1-1
CASSPDGTSSYNEQFF TGCGCCAGCAGCCCGGACGGTACCAGCTCCTACAATGAGCAGTTCTTC TRBV4-3 NA many 16 TRBJ2-1
CASSFSGMTDTQYF TGTGCCAGCAGCTTCAGCGGGATGACAGATACGCAGTATTTT TRBV7-2 TRBD2 NA 14 TRBJ2-3
CASSPWEANTEAFF TGTGCCAGCAGCCCCTGGGAGGCGAACACTGAAGCTTTCTTT TRBV3-1 NA NA 14 TRBJ1-1
CASSYQGATTEAFF TGTGCCAGCAGTTACCAGGGGGCGACTACTGAAGCTTTCTTT TRBV6-5 TRBD1 many 14 TRBJ1-1
CASSPRQGRTQYF TGTGCCAGCAGCCCGAGACAGGGCCGGACCCAGTACTTC TRBV7-9 TRBD1 few 13 TRBJ2-5
CSARGHTRYEQYF TGCAGTGCTAGAGGTCACACCCGATACGAGCAGTACTTC TRBV20-1 NA many 13 TRBJ2-7
CASSSNIPDSSGAYSTDTQYF TGTGCCAGCAGCTCCAACATACCCGACAGCTCCGGGGCATATAGCACAGATACGCAGTATTTT TRBV7-9 NA few 21 TRBJ2-3
CASSQGAGGTGELFF TGTGCCAGCAGCCAAGGGGCCGGGGGCACCGGGGAGCTGTTTTTT TRBV3-1 NA NA 15 TRBJ2-2
CATGTSGFSYNEQFF TGTGCCACCGGGACTAGCGGATTCTCCTACAATGAGCAGTTCTTC TRBV6-2/TRBV6-3 TRBD2 few 15 TRBJ2-1
CASSLPGDVTTNEKLFF TGTGCCAGCAGTCTACCGGGGGACGTAACAACTAATGAAAAACTGTTTTTT TRBV28 NA NA 17 TRBJ1-4
CASSYSIPGRGYEQYF TGTGCCAGCAGTTACTCGATCCCCGGGAGAGGGTACGAGCAGTACTTC TRBV6-2/TRBV6-3 NA many 16 TRBJ2-7
CSVAQGLAGEQFF TGCAGCGTTGCCCAGGGACTAGCGGGCGAGCAGTTCTTC TRBV29-1 TRBD2 many 13 TRBJ2-1
CASSLDAGYSPNEQFF TGTGCCAGCAGCTTAGATGCGGGGTACTCTCCGAATGAGCAGTTCTTC TRBV7-2 NA NA 16 TRBJ2-1
CASRATDTGELFF TGTGCCAGCCGGGCGACGGACACCGGGGAGCTGTTTTTT TRBV12-3/TRBV12-4 NA many 13 TRBJ2-2
CAIGQGPYEQYF TGTGCGATCGGACAGGGGCCCTACGAGCAGTACTTC TRBV7-9 TRBD1 NA 12 TRBJ2-7
CASRAGTAYYGEKLFF TGTGCCAGCAGGGCCGGGACAGCCTATTATGGGGAAAAACTGTTTTTT TRBV2 TRBD1 NA 16 TRBJ1-4